These T cell receptor beta chains were read from a single sample in a study of T cell repertoires in cytomegalovirus infection. TCRdb passed the reads through MiXCR, listing each CDR3 protein once. The sample consists of about 770,000 distinct CDR3 sequences, about 28% of them appearing once. What these receptors recognize is not known. Specimen: cultured CD8+ T cells from PBMCs, collected from culture after CMV antigen stimulation. The origin of the receptors is a human donor in good health (CMV status not recorded). Some clones in this sample may be carry-over from other donors' samples. The CDR3 runs from the conserved cysteine through the conserved F or W. A D gene is named only where the DNA matches it firmly. Size is omitted from some rows. Given values are once, few, many or a class for expanded clones.

J gene,V gene,clone size,D gene,CDR3 protein,CDR3 DNA
TRBJ1-2,TRBV20-1,NA,NA,CSGPERTGYTF,TGCAGCGGGCCCGAGAGGACTGGCTACACCTTC
TRBJ2-1,TRBV18,NA,NA,CASSPPEGKGYNEQFF,TGTGCCAGCTCACCACCCGAGGGTAAGGGGTACAATGAGCAGTTCTTC
TRBJ1-2,TRBV13,NA,NA,CASSLQSHGYTF,TGTGCCAGCAGCTTACAAAGTCATGGCTACACCTTC
TRBJ1-4,TRBV7-6,NA,TRBD1,CASRGPPGQMATNEKLFF,TGTGCCAGCAGGGGTCCTCCGGGACAGATGGCAACTAATGAAAAACTGTTTTTT
TRBJ1-5,TRBV19,NA,NA,CASSKKPSNQPQHF,TGTGCCAGTAGTAAAAAGCCAAGCAATCAGCCCCAGCATTTT
TRBJ2-5,TRBV25-1,NA,TRBD1,CASSEYMRTGLQETQYF,TGTGCCAGCAGTGAATATATGCGGACAGGTTTACAAGAGACCCAGTACTTC
TRBJ2-3,TRBV9,few,NA,CASSVAGLAGEATDTQYF,TGTGCCAGCAGCGTAGCAGGCCTGGCCGGGGAGGCCACAGATACGCAGTATTTT
TRBJ2-1,TRBV25-1,NA,TRBD1,CASSEGQGIYNEQFF,TGTGCCAGCAGTGAAGGACAGGGCATATACAATGAGCAGTTCTTC
TRBJ2-5,TRBV7-9,few,NA,CASSLGSSHQETQYF,TGTGCCAGCAGCTTAGGGTCCAGCCACCAAGAGACCCAGTACTTC
TRBJ2-2,TRBV29-1,few,NA,CSVEDPHRATGELFF,TGCAGCGTTGAAGATCCCCACAGGGCCACCGGGGAGCTGTTTTTT
TRBJ2-1,TRBV6-5,many,TRBD2,CASSYGTSFNEQFF,TGTGCCAGCAGTTACGGGACTAGTTTCAATGAGCAGTTCTTC
TRBJ2-1,TRBV11-2,NA,NA,CASSLLAAYNEQFF,TGTGCCAGCAGCTTATTAGCGGCCTACAATGAGCAGTTCTTC
TRBJ1-1,TRBV11-2,NA,NA,CASSTFRTGTANTEAFF,TGTGCCAGCAGCACCTTTCGAACCGGGACGGCGAACACTGAAGCTTTCTTT
TRBJ1-4,TRBV28,NA,NA,CASSPEGEVEKLFF,TGTGCCAGCAGTCCGGAGGGGGAAGTTGAAAAACTGTTTTTT
TRBJ2-5,TRBV7-3,NA,TRBD2,CASSSILAGGRETQYF,TGTGCCAGCAGCTCTATTCTAGCGGGGGGGCGAGAGACCCAGTACTTC
TRBJ1-5,TRBV24-1,NA,NA,CATSVGSNQPQHF,TGTGCCACCAGTGTCGGTAGCAATCAGCCCCAGCATTTT
TRBJ1-2,TRBV11-3,once,NA,CASSLNRVLDNGYTF,TGTGCCAGCAGCTTAAATCGAGTATTGGATAATGGCTACACCTTC
TRBJ2-7,TRBV7-9,few,TRBD2,CASIRGGEQYF,TGTGCCAGCATCCGGGGGGGAGAGCAGTACTTC
TRBJ1-1,TRBV7-9,many,NA,CASSPSLVGGDRNTEAFF,TGTGCCAGCAGCCCTAGTCTAGTGGGGGGCGACAGGAACACTGAAGCTTTCTTT
TRBJ1-1,TRBV27,NA,NA,CASSFDYFMNTEAFF,TGTGCCAGCAGTTTTGATTATTTTATGAACACTGAAGCTTTCTTT
TRBJ2-2,TRBV13,NA,TRBD1,CASSLPGTGGASGGELFF,TGTGCCAGCAGCTTACCCGGGACAGGGGGCGCGAGTGGCGGGGAGCTGTTTTTT
TRBJ2-2,TRBV6-6,few,NA,CASSYLQNTGELFF,TGTGCCAGCAGTTACCTCCAAAACACCGGGGAGCTGTTTTTT
TRBJ1-2,TRBV7-2,NA,NA,CASSLGDVGYTF,TGTGCCAGCAGCTTGGGGGATGTTGGCTACACCTTC
TRBJ2-1,TRBV7-8,many,TRBD1,CASSFPGQGIGFF,TGTGCCAGCAGTTTTCCGGGACAGGGGATTGGGTTCTTC
TRBJ1-2,TRBV7-9,many,NA,CASSFDANNYGYTF,TGTGCCAGCAGCTTTGACGCGAATAACTATGGCTACACCTTC